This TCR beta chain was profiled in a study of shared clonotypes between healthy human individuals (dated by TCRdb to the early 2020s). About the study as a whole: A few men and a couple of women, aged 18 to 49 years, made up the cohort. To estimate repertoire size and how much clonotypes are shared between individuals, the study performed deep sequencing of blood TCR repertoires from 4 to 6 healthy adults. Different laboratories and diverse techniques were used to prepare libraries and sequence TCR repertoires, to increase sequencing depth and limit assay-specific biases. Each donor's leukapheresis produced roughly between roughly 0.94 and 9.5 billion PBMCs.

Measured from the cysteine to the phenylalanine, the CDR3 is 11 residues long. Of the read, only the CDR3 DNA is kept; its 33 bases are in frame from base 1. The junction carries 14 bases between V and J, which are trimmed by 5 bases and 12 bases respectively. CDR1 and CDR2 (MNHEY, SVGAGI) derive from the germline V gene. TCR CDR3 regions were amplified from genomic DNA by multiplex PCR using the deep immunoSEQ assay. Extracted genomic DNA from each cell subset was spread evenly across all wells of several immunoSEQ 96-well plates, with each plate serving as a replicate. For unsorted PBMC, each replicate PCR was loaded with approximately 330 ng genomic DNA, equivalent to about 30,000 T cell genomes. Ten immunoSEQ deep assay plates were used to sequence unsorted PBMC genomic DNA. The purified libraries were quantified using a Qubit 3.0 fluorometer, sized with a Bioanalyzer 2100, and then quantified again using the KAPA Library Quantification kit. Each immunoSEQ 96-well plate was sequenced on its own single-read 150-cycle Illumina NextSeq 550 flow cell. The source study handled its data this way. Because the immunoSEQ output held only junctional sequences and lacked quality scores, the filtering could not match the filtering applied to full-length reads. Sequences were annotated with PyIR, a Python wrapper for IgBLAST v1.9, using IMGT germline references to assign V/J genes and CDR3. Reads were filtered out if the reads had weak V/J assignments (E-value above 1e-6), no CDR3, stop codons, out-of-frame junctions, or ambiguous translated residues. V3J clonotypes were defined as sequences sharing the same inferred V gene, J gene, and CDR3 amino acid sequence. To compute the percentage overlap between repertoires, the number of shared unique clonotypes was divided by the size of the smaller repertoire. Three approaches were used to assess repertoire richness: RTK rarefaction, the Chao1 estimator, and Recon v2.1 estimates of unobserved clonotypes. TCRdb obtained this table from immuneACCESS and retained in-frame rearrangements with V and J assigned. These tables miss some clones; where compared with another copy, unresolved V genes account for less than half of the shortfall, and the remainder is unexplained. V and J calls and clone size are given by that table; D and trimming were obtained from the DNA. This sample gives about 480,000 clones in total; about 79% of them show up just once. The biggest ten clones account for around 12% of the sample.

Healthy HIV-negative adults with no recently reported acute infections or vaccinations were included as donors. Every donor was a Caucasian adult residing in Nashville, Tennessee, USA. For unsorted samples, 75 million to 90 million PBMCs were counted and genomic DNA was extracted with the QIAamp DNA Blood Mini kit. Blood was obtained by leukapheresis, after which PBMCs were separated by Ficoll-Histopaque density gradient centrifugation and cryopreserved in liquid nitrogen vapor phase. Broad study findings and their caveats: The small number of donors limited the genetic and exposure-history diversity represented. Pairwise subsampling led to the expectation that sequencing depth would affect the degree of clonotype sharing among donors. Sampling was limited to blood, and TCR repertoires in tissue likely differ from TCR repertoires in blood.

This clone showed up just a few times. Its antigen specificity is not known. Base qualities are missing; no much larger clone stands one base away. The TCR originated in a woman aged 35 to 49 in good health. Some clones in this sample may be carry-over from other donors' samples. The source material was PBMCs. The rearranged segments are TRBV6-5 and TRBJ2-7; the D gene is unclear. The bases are TGTGCCAGCAGTCCCGGAGTTAGGTGGTACTTC. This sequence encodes CASSPGVRWYF.